Below are 9 T cell receptor beta chains sequenced from a single sample in a study of blood T cell repertoires in COVID-19. Sequencing was performed with immunoSEQ multiplex PCR; in TCRdb, only in-frame clones are kept and a portion is missing. This table holds roughly 150,000 clones, 85% found once. Sequencing was performed on peripheral blood. The receptors stem from a woman older than 75 with COVID-19, enrolled during active disease.

The chain is built from TRBV6-5 and TRBJ1-1, with TRBD1 matching over 9 bases. Trimming at V came to 5 bases and at J to 4 bases, leaving 5 bases not matched to a gene. The germline gives CDR1 MNHEY, CDR2 SVGAGI. The CDR3 runs 14 residues. In nucleotides, the CDR3 is TGTGCCAGCAGTACTCGACAGGGGGGCACTGAAGCTTTCTTT. Its protein product is CASSTRQGGTEAFF.

The chain carries TRBV4-1 and TRBJ1-5; D may be TRBD1 (5 bases). The CDR3 sequence is 15 residues long. V was shortened by 0 bases and J by 11 bases, with 17 bases between the two germline ends. CDR1 and CDR2 from the germline V gene are MGHRA and YSYEKL. This CDR3 reads CASSQERQGGVAQHF. The CDR3 coding sequence is TGCGCCAGCAGCCAAGAGAGGCAGGGCGGGGTAGCCCAGCATTTT.

The genes are TRBV7-2 and TRBJ2-3; no firm D call. The V end lost 5 bases, the J end lost 3 bases, and 15 bases lay between the germline ends. CDR3 length: 15 residues. CDR1 is SGHTA and CDR2 is FQGNSA in the germline V gene. The CDR3 spells CASSQSRSLTDTQYF. For the CDR3, the DNA is TGTGCCAGCAGCCAAAGCAGGTCCCTAACAGATACGCAGTATTTT.

V gene TRBV9 combines with J gene TRBJ2-4; possibly TRBD1 for D (6 bases). The CDR3 has 14 residues. Trimming took off 4 bases at V and 6 bases at J, with 14 bases between the two ends. Germline V gives CDR1 SGDLS, CDR2 YYNGEE. The CDR3 sequence is CASSPQGGRNIQYF. In DNA form, the CDR3 reads TGTGCCAGCAGCCCACAGGGTGGGAGAAACATTCAGTACTTC.

This sequence joins TRBV28 and TRBJ2-1; 14 bases line up with TRBD2. Germline V gives CDR1 MDHEN, CDR2 SYDVKM. The length of the CDR3 is 17 residues. J gave up 7 bases and V 2 bases, and 7 bases lay outside the gene matches. This CDR3 reads CASSLIPGTSGSNEQFF. The CDR3 DNA follows: TGTGCCAGCAGTTTAATCCCCGGGACTAGCGGGAGTAATGAGCAGTTCTTC.

The chain recombines TRBV15 with TRBJ1-3; D ambiguous. This CDR3 spans 13 amino acids. The germline V gene has CDR1 LNHNV and CDR2 YYDKDF (reference sequence). Trimming stripped 2 bases from V and 3 bases from J, with 5 bases between. The CDR3 loop is CATSRILGNTIYF. DNA for the CDR3: TGTGCCACCAGCAGAATTCTTGGAAACACCATATATTTT. The complete variable domain, with remaining parts taken from reference TRBV15 and TRBJ1-3, reads DAMVIQNPRYQVTQFGKPVTLSCSQTLNHNVMYWYQQKSSQAPKLLFHYYDKDFNNEADTPDNFQSRRPNTSFCFLDIRSPGLGDTAMYLCATSRILGNTIYFGEGSWLTVV.

The chain links TRBV6-5 to TRBJ1-6; D is possibly TRBD1 (5 bases). CDR1 and CDR2 from the germline V gene are MNHEY and SVGAGI. The V end lost 7 bases, the J end lost 10 bases, and 17 bases lay between the germline ends. The CDR3 covers 14 residues. The CDR3 sequence is CASKTPGFGSPLHF. For the CDR3, the DNA is TGTGCCAGCAAGACACCAGGGTTTGGGTCACCCCTCCACTTT.

As DNA, the CDR3 is TGTGCCAGCAGCAAAGCGCTCGGGGGGGGCACAGATACGCAGTATTTT. Its protein product is CASSKALGGGTDTQYF. This sequence joins TRBV21-1 and TRBJ2-3; TRBD2 is the table's D call, not checked against the DNA. TRBV21-1 is assigned pseudogene status. There are 16 residues in the CDR3.

The rearrangement joins TRBV12-3 or TRBV12-4 to TRBJ2-1; tentatively, D is TRBD2 (5 bases). CDR3 length equals 13 residues. Deletions cut 2 bases from V and 9 bases from J, with 11 bases between. CDR3 nucleotide sequence: TGTGCCAGCAGTTTACGACTACCTCTTGAGCAGTTCTTC. Amino acid sequence: CASSLRLPLEQFF.